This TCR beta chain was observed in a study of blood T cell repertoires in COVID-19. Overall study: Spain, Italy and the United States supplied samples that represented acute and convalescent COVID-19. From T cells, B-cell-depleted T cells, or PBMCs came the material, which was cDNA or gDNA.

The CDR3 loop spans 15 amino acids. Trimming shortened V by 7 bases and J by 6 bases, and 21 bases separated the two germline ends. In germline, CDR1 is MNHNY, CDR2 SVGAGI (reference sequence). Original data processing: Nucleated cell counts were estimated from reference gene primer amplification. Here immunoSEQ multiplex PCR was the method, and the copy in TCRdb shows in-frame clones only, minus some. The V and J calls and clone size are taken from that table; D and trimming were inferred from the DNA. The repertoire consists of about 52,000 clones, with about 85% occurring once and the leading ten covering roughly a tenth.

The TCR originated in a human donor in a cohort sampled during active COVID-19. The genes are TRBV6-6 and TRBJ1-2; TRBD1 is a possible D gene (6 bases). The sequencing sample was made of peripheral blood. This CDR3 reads CASNPPRGRRDGYTF. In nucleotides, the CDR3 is TGTGCCAGCAATCCACCCAGGGGCCGGCGGGATGGCTACACCTTC.